What follows are 32 T cell receptor beta chains derived from one specimen sequenced in a study of PD-1 blockade in classical Hodgkin lymphoma. Each and every patient relapsed after autologous stem cell transplantation, and patients got differing brentuximab vedotin exposure. The repertoire was sequenced with immunoSEQ multiplex PCR; TCRdb's copy has only in-frame clones and lacks some. The data show 11,000 to 15,000 clones, around 83% seen once. Sequencing was performed on peripheral blood mononuclear cells (PBMCs), taken before the second cycle of nivolumab. The origin of the receptors is a human donor with classical Hodgkin lymphoma.

J is TRBJ1-5 and V is TRBV18, with TRBD1 matching 8 bases. CDR3 length: 15 residues. V dropped 4 bases and J dropped 5; count of bases not matched to a gene: 7. Per germline, CDR1 KGHSH and CDR2 LQKENI. CDR3 loop: CASSLPQGVHQPQHF. CDR3 sequence (DNA): TGTGCCAGCTCACTGCCACAGGGGGTCCATCAGCCCCAGCATTTT. The whole variable domain, remainder taken from reference TRBV18 and TRBJ1-5, is NAGVMQNPRHLVRRRGQEARLRCSPMKGHSHVYWYRQLPEEGLKFMVYLQKENIIDESGMPKERFSAEFPKEGPSILRIQQVVRGDSAAYFCASSLPQGVHQPQHFGDGTRLSIL.

V and J are TRBV18 and TRBJ1-4; no definite D call. Trimming removed 2 bases at V and 2 bases at J, with 9 bases between. Germline CDR1 reads KGHSH; CDR2 reads LQKENI. The CDR3 has 15 residues. The CDR3 bases are TGTGCCAGCTCACCAGGGAGTGGGACTAATGAAAAACTGTTTTTT. As protein: CASSPGSGTNEKLFF.

The chain combines TRBV13 with TRBJ2-7; 7 nucleotides agree with TRBD1. Trimming took 2 bases from V and 2 from J; bases not matched to a gene: 3. The CDR3 length is 14 residues. Germline V gene lookup returns CDR1 PRHDT and CDR2 FYEKMQ (reference sequence). The CDR3 sequence is CASSLWGQTYEQYF. CDR3 sequence (DNA): TGTGCCAGCAGCTTATGGGGACAGACCTACGAGCAGTACTTC.

This clone was seen just once. This chain joins TRBV7-6 and TRBJ1-4, with D tentatively TRBD1 (6 bases). V was cut by 3 bases and J by 2 bases, with 10 bases left in between. In germline, CDR1 is SGHVS, CDR2 FNYEAQ. The CDR3 is made up of 15 amino acids. The CDR3 protein is CASSFFTGTNEKLFF. CDR3 nucleotides: TGTGCCAGCAGCTTTTTCACAGGGACTAATGAAAAACTGTTTTTT. The whole variable domain, remainder taken from reference TRBV7-6 and TRBJ1-4, is GAGVSQSPRYKVTKRGQDVALRCDPISGHVSLYWYRQALGQGPEFLTYFNYEAQQDKSGLPNDRFSAERPEGSISTLTIQRTEQRDSAMYRCASSFFTGTNEKLFFGSGTQLSVL.

The chain joins TRBV18 to TRBJ1-2; 8 nucleotides line up with TRBD1. The CDR3 has 13 amino acids. Germline CDR1 KGHSH, CDR2 LQKENI. V lost 6 bases to trimming and J lost 2 bases; unmatched junction nucleotides: 2. The CDR3: CASSGDRNYGYTF. The CDR3, as DNA: TGTGCCAGCTCCGGGGACAGGAACTATGGCTACACCTTC.

V usage is TRBV6-6 and J usage is TRBJ2-3, with 8 nucleotides matching TRBD1. J lost 5 bases, V lost 1 base, and 5 bases had no gene match. In germline, CDR1 is MNHNY, CDR2 SVGAGI (reference sequence). This CDR3 contains 15 residues. The CDR3 is CASSYLGQGIDTQYF. CDR3 coding DNA: TGTGCCAGCAGTTACTTAGGACAGGGAATAGATACGCAGTATTTT.

This clone has just a few counts. The germline gene is not matched at one end of the junction; a read error may be the cause. V is TRBV7-7 and J is TRBJ1-1; D call uncertain. This CDR3 is 15 amino acids long. Per germline, CDR1 SSHAT and CDR2 FNYEAQ (reference sequence). The CDR3: CASSLEGQSPTSAFF. CDR3 coding DNA: TGTGCTAGCAGCTTAGAAGGGCAGAGCCCCACGTCAGCTTTCTTT.

V gene TRBV29-1 combines with J gene TRBJ1-5; a weak D match, TRBD1 (6 bases). Germline CDR1 SQVTM, CDR2 ANQGSEA. V shed 4 bases and J shed 9 bases, with 19 bases lying between them. This CDR3 region has 14 residues. The CDR3 protein is CSVGDLQGAGPQHF. CDR3 DNA: TGCAGCGTTGGGGACTTACAGGGAGCCGGGCCCCAGCATTTT.

The rearrangement joins TRBV6-5 to TRBJ1-2; D unclear. The CDR3 runs 14 residues. The V end was cut by 2 bases, the J end by 4 bases, with 11 bases between. The germline V gene encodes CDR1 MNHEY and CDR2 SVGAGI. DNA of the CDR3: TGTGCCAGCAGTTACGGAGGTAATGGCTATGGCTACACCTTC. Translated, it gives CASSYGGNGYGYTF.

The chain uses TRBV27 and TRBJ1-1; TRBD1 is a possible D gene (6 bases). This CDR3 is 14 amino acids long. V lost 5 bases, J lost 7 bases, and 17 bases lay in between. The V gene's germline CDR1 is MNHEY and CDR2 SMNVEV (reference sequence). In DNA, the CDR3 is TGTGCCAGCAGTCTCTGGTCCGGGACAAGTGAAGCTTTCTTT. It encodes CASSLWSGTSEAFF.

This chain connects TRBV18 to TRBJ2-2, with 9 bases that match TRBD1. V was clipped by 2 bases and J by 0 bases; unmatched bases: 4. The germline V gene has CDR1 KGHSH and CDR2 LQKENI. This CDR3 contains 17 residues. The CDR3 DNA is TGTGCCAGCTCACCATTCGGGACAGGGTCGAACACCGGGGAGCTGTTTTTT. Residues: CASSPFGTGSNTGELFF.

CDR3: CASSGTSGSYNEQFF. The CDR3 coding sequence is TGTGCCAGCTCCGGGACTAGCGGATCCTACAATGAGCAGTTCTTC. The chain couples TRBV7-2 to TRBJ2-1; 11 bases map to TRBD2. This CDR3 is built from 15 residues. CDR1 SGHTA and CDR2 FQGNSA come from the germline V gene. Trimming at V came to 8 bases and at J to 1 base, leaving 4 bases not matched to a gene. Together with reference TRBV7-2 and TRBJ2-1, the CDR3 gives the full variable domain: GAGVSQSPSNKVTEKGKDVELRCDPISGHTALYWYRQSLGQGLEFLIYFQGNSAPDKSGLPSDRFSAERTGGSVSTLTIQRTQQEDSAVYLCASSGTSGSYNEQFFGPGTRLTVL.

V is TRBV6-1 and J is TRBJ2-6; TRBD1 might be the D (6 bases). This CDR3 region has 17 residues. Trimming removed 6 bases at V and 2 bases at J, with 17 bases between. The germline V gene encodes CDR1 MNHNS and CDR2 SASEGT. This CDR3 is CASREQGSLTGANVLTF. The CDR3 DNA follows: TGTGCCAGCAGGGAACAGGGAAGTTTAACTGGGGCCAACGTCCTGACTTTC.

The chain carries TRBV27 and TRBJ1-3; D unclear. V was pared by 0 bases and J by 3 bases, with 6 bases between. Germline CDR1 and CDR2: MNHEY and SMNVEV (reference sequence). This CDR3 region has 14 residues. The CDR3 nucleotides read TGTGCCAGCAGTTTATCTGTACTTGGAAACACCATATATTTT. Protein: CASSLSVLGNTIYF.

This rearrangement joins TRBV5-6 to TRBJ2-2; D ambiguous. With 6 bases removed from V and 1 base from J, the gap between germline ends came to 7 bases. Germline CDR1 reads SGHDT; CDR2 reads YYEEEE. The CDR3 totals 13 residues. The CDR3 is CASTTRNTGELFF. Written as DNA, the CDR3 is TGTGCCAGCACTACCCGGAACACCGGGGAGCTGTTTTTT.

The V call is TRBV25-1, the J call TRBJ1-4; D may be TRBD1 (5 bases). The germline gives CDR1 MGHDK, CDR2 SYGVNS. The ends were cut back, 2 bases at V and 8 bases at J, with 15 bases in the middle. There are 15 residues in the CDR3. The CDR3 reads CASSERGNWGEKLFF. The CDR3 region has the DNA TGTGCCAGCAGTGAAAGAGGCAACTGGGGCGAAAAACTGTTTTTT.

The chain is built from TRBV4-1 and TRBJ1-3; 7 bases align to TRBD1. The CDR3 consists of 17 residues. Trimming at V came to 3 bases and at J to 1 base, leaving 9 bases not matched to a gene. Germline CDR1 is MGHRA and CDR2 is YSYEKL. The CDR3 bases are TGCGCCAGCAGCCACGCTACAGGGGTCAGATCTGGAAACACCATATATTTT. Translated: CASSHATGVRSGNTIYF.

The chain has TRBV14 and TRBJ2-4; 9 nucleotides align to TRBD1. V gave up 1 base and J gave up 6 bases; unmatched junction bases: 10. CDR1 and CDR2 from the germline V gene are SGHDN and FVKESK. CDR3 length: 17 residues. Here the CDR3 reads CASSQAARTGARNIQYF. In DNA, the CDR3 is TGTGCCAGCAGCCAAGCTGCGAGGACAGGGGCTAGAAACATTCAGTACTTC.

This clone was picked up a small number of times. The V call is TRBV11-2, the J call TRBJ1-4; no clear D. Trimming stripped 1 base from V and 7 bases from J, with 7 bases between. Germline CDR1 reads SGHAT; CDR2 reads FQNNGV. The CDR3 is 13 residues long. CDR3 nucleotide sequence: TGTGCCAGCAGCTTAGCTTCAGCTGAAAAACTGTTTTTT. It translates to CASSLASAEKLFF.

This sequence joins TRBV18 and TRBJ2-1, with D hard to call. V was pared by 3 bases and J by 7 bases, with 7 bases between. CDR1 KGHSH and CDR2 LQKENI come from the germline V gene. The CDR3 contains 12 residues. The chain's CDR3 is CASSPSENEQFF. DNA of the CDR3: TGTGCCAGCTCACCTTCCGAAAATGAGCAGTTCTTC.

This chain uses TRBV4-3 with TRBJ1-5; a possible D gene is TRBD1 (5 bases). The germline V and J ends were trimmed by 1 base and 4 bases, with 11 bases remaining between them. CDR1 LGHNA and CDR2 YSLEER come from the germline V gene. This CDR3 contains 15 residues. CDR3 DNA: TGCGCCAGCAGCCAAGGTGGGGGGAATAATCAGCCCCAGCATTTT. This translates into CASSQGGGNNQPQHF.

The chain employs TRBV2 and TRBJ1-1, with 7 positions matching TRBD1. V lost 5 bases and J lost 1; bases outside the gene matches: 4. This CDR3 contains 14 residues. Germline assignment: CDR1 SNHLY and CDR2 FYNNEI. The CDR3 is CASSPRTGNTEAFF. The CDR3 DNA reads TGTGCCAGCAGTCCAAGGACAGGGAACACTGAAGCTTTCTTT.

This clone was seen a handful of times. CDR3 nucleotide sequence: TGCGCCAGCAGTGATTTGAACACTGAAGCTTTCTTT. Amino acids: CASSDLNTEAFF. This chain links TRBV10-2 with TRBJ1-1; D unresolved. The germline CDR1 and CDR2 sequences are WSHSY and SAAADI. V lost 3 bases and J lost 0, with 2 bases in between. CDR3 length: 12 amino acids.

The V gene is TRBV19, the J gene TRBJ1-2; D is ambiguous. This CDR3 is 15 amino acids long. Trimming removed 5 bases at V and 2 bases at J, with 15 bases between. CDR1 and CDR2 from the germline V gene are LNHDA and SQIVND (reference sequence). The CDR3: CASSLAGRTNYGYTF. The CDR3 DNA sequence: TGTGCCAGTAGTTTGGCCGGCCGGACGAACTATGGCTACACCTTC.

V is TRBV5-1 and J is TRBJ1-1; 8 bases fit TRBD1. Losses at the gene ends were 0 bases for V and 4 bases for J; bases not matched to a gene: 2. There are 14 residues in the CDR3. Germline CDR1 is SGHRS and CDR2 is YFSETQ. CDR3 sequence (DNA): TGCGCCAGCAGCTTGGCCGGACAGGGCACTGAAGCTTTCTTT. This translates into CASSLAGQGTEAFF.

The chain couples TRBV4-1 to TRBJ1-5; weak D call: TRBD1 (6 bases). From germline, CDR1 is MGHRA and CDR2 YSYEKL. V lost 4 bases and J lost 6, with 13 bases in between. The CDR3 is made up of 14 amino acids. CDR3 residues: CASSRTGNLQPQHF. In DNA form, the CDR3 reads TGCGCCAGCAGCCGCACAGGGAATCTTCAGCCCCAGCATTTT.

The count of this clone is one. The rearrangement links TRBV29-1 to TRBJ1-2, with D possibly being TRBD1 (5 bases). CDR1 and CDR2 (germline): SQVTM, ANQGSEA. The CDR3 spans 13 residues. V was cut by 3 bases and J by 4 bases, with 12 bases left in between. In DNA, the CDR3 is TGCAGCGTTGAGACAGCCCTTGGCTATGGCTACACCTTC. The encoded protein is CSVETALGYGYTF.

This chain connects TRBV7-3 to TRBJ1-1; D gene unclear. Germline-derived CDR1 and CDR2 are SGHTA and FQGTGA. Trimming pared 6 bases from V and 8 bases from J, leaving 16 bases between. This CDR3 region has 13 residues. CDR3 in amino acids: CASSEAGDREAFF. Here the CDR3 DNA reads TGTGCCAGCAGTGAGGCGGGAGATAGGGAAGCTTTCTTT.

DNA of the CDR3: TGTGCCAGCTCACCACCAGGGGTGATTGGATTGAACACCATATATTTT. Its protein product is CASSPPGVIGLNTIYF. The chain links TRBV18 to TRBJ1-3; possibly TRBD1 for D (5 bases). Trimming removed 0 bases at V and 7 bases at J, with 16 bases between. The length of the CDR3 is 16 residues. Germline CDR1 reads KGHSH; CDR2 reads LQKENI. Based on the CDR3 plus reference TRBV18 and TRBJ1-3, the full variable domain is NAGVMQNPRHLVRRRGQEARLRCSPMKGHSHVYWYRQLPEEGLKFMVYLQKENIIDESGMPKERFSAEFPKEGPSILRIQQVVRGDSAAYFCASSPPGVIGLNTIYFGEGSWLTVV.

The chain combines TRBV9 with TRBJ1-1, with D possibly being TRBD1 (6 bases). Germline V lookup: CDR1 SGDLS, CDR2 YYNGEE. Trimming took 2 bases from V and 4 from J, leaving 12 bases between them. CDR3 length: 14 residues. The CDR3 spells CASSVGGLSTEAFF. The CDR3 coding sequence is TGTGCCAGCAGCGTTGGGGGGCTGAGCACTGAAGCTTTCTTT.

The chain links TRBV2 to TRBJ2-1; TRBD1 agrees at 8 bases. The CDR3 loop spans 14 amino acids. The germline V gene has CDR1 SNHLY and CDR2 FYNNEI. V shed 1 base, J shed 7 bases, and the junction held 3 bases outside the gene matches. The CDR3: CASSEGQGANEQFF. The CDR3 bases are TGTGCCAGCAGTGAAGGCCAGGGGGCAAATGAGCAGTTCTTC.

The J gene is TRBJ2-5, the V gene TRBV28; TRBD2 matches 8 bases. Germline V lookup: CDR1 MDHEN, CDR2 SYDVKM. V was clipped by 3 bases and J by 5 bases; unmatched bases: 5. CDR3 length: 14 amino acids. This CDR3 is CASSFWTGGETQYF. DNA of the CDR3: TGTGCCAGCAGTTTTTGGACGGGAGGGGAGACCCAGTACTTC. Full variable domain (rest looked up from reference TRBV28 and TRBJ2-5): DVKVTQSSRYLVKRTGEKVFLECVQDMDHENMFWYRQDPGLGLRLIYFSYDVKMKEKGDIPEGYSVSREKKERFSLILESASTNQTSMYLCASSFWTGGETQYFGPGTRLLVL.